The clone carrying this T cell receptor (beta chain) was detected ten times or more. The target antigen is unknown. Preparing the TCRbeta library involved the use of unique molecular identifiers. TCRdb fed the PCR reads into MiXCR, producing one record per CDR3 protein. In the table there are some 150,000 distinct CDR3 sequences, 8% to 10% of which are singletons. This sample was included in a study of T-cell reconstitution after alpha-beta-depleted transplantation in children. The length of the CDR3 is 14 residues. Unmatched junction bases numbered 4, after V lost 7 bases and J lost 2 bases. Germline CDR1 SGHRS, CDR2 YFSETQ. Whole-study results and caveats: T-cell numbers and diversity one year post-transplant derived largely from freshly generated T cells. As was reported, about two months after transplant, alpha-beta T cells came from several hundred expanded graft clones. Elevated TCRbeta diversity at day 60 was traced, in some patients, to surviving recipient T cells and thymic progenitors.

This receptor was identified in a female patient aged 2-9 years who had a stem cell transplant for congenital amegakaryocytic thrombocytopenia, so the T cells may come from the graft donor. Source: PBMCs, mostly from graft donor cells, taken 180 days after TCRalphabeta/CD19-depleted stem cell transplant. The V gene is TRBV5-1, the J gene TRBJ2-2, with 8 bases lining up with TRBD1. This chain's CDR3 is CASGGQGNTGELFF. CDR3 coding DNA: TGCGCCAGCGGAGGACAGGGCAACACCGGGGAGCTGTTTTTT.